This entry lists 10 T cell receptor beta chains sequenced from one sample in a study of T cells in women clearing cervical HPV infection. Measured with immunoSEQ multiplex PCR; TCRdb has only the in-frame clones, and not every one. This sample's table has 30,000 to 45,000 clones. The specimen was blood buffy coat. These receptors came from a woman between 18 and 69 years old with a cervical HPV16 infection that either progressed to CIN3+ or cleared (not recorded which).

As regards this clone: The DNA ends 3 residues before the CDR3 does, and the rest of the CDR3 is filled in from the germline J gene. V and J are TRBV2 and TRBJ2-4; 11 nucleotides agree with TRBD1. The germline V gene has CDR1 SNHLY and CDR2 FYNNEI. The CDR3 loop spans 14 amino acids. The CDR3 sequence is CASNPDRGLGGQYF. Incomplete CDR3 DNA: TGTGCCAGCAACCCGGACAGGGGGCTGGGTGGT.

Details on this clone: With the read ending 3 residues before the CDR3 end, the germline J gene is used to fill in that end. The genes are TRBV12-3 or TRBV12-4 and TRBJ1-2, with a weak D call TRBD1 (6 bases). The CDR3 has 13 residues. Trimming stripped 6 bases from V and 7 bases from J, with 15 bases between. The CDR3: CASSSRGSRGYTF. The CDR3 bases that were read are TGTGCCAGCAGCTCCAGGGGTAGTCGTGGC.

Comment on this clone: Read data end 3 residues before the CDR3 end; the end is taken from the germline J gene. The chain has TRBV20-1 and TRBJ2-1; the match to TRBD2 covers 8 bases. Germline V gene data show CDR1 as DFQATT and CDR2 as SNEGSKA (reference sequence). The ends lost 0 bases at V and 8 bases at J; junction bases unmatched: 12. The CDR3 loop spans 16 amino acids. CDR3 DNA, as far as it was read: TGCAGTGCTAGAGATCCCCCGGGGGGGGGTCGGGATGAG. It translates to CSARDPPGGGRDE. The whole CDR3 protein is CSARDPPGGGRDEQFF.

About this clone: The observed sequence ends 3 residues before the CDR3 terminus, with the missing tail filled in from the germline J gene. The gene calls are TRBV20-1 and TRBJ2-7; 9 bases map to TRBD2. The CDR3 covers 13 residues. Germline V gene lookup returns CDR1 DFQATT and CDR2 SNEGSKA (reference sequence). The V and J ends lost 6 bases and 3 bases, in that order; junction bases with no gene match: 6. CDR3 DNA, as far as it was read: TGCAGTGCACCCGGGACTAGCTACTACGAG. It translates to CSAPGTSYYE. The whole CDR3 protein is CSAPGTSYYEQYF.

Turning to this clone: The read comes to an end 3 residues before the CDR3 does, leaving the germline J gene to fill in the end. The rearrangement uses TRBV29-1 and TRBJ1-2, with D tentatively TRBD1 (5 bases). V lost 6 bases and J lost 4, with 15 bases in between. In germline, CDR1 is SQVTM, CDR2 ANQGSEA. The CDR3 has 13 amino acids. CDR3 bases read: TGCAGCGTAGCAGACAGCAGGAGCTATGGC. Protein: CSVADSRSYG. The entire CDR3 is CSVADSRSYGYTF.

Concerning this clone: The DNA ends 3 residues before the CDR3 does, and the rest of the CDR3 is filled in from the germline J gene. This chain links TRBV7-6 with TRBJ2-2, with TRBD2 matching 11 bases. Germline CDR1 is SGHVS and CDR2 is FNYEAQ. The CDR3 has 18 amino acids. CDR3 DNA (partial): TGTGCCAGCAGCTCAAGGCCTAGCGGGGGGACGACTAATGAAAAG. Its protein is CASSSRPSGGTTNEK. The full CDR3 protein reads CASSSRPSGGTTNEKLFF.

CDR3 amino acids: CSAGTYNSPLHF. The sequenced part of the CDR3 DNA is TGCAGTGCTGGGACATATAATTCACCC. This rearrangement joins TRBV20-1 to TRBJ1-6; weak D call: TRBD1 (6 bases). The CDR3 end falls 3 residues outside the read, so it is completed with the germline J gene. Trimming pared 5 bases from V and 4 bases from J, leaving 6 bases between. Germline V gives CDR1 DFQATT, CDR2 SNEGSKA (reference sequence). The length of the CDR3 is 12 residues.

A word on this clone: The read ends 3 residues before the CDR3 terminus; that terminus is restored from the germline J gene. The chain is built from TRBV5-4 and TRBJ2-2; TRBD1 aligns across 8 bases. The V gene end was trimmed by 0 bases and the J gene end by 7 bases; junction bases not matched to a gene: 8. CDR3 length: 16 residues. Germline CDR1 is SGHNT and CDR2 is YYREEE (reference sequence). CDR3 DNA, as far as it was read: TGTGCCAGCAGCTTGGGACAGGGGAAGTTTGGCGGGGAG. Encoded protein: CASSLGQGKFGGE. The full CDR3 is CASSLGQGKFGGELFF.

To note about this clone: The read falls 3 residues short of the CDR3 end, and the missing part is taken from the germline J gene. The chain couples TRBV5-1 to TRBJ2-1, with D perhaps TRBD2 (6 bases). The germline CDR1 and CDR2 sequences are SGHRS and YFSETQ. V shed 4 bases and J shed 0 bases, with 11 bases lying between them. CDR3 length: 15 amino acids. The CDR3 bases that were read are TGCGCCAGCAGCAAACTAGCTAGCTCCTACAATGAG. Its protein is CASSKLASSYNE. The complete CDR3 sequence is CASSKLASSYNEQFF.

Points on this clone: The read halts 3 residues ahead of the CDR3 end, with the missing end drawn from the germline J gene. The rearrangement joins TRBV5-4 to TRBJ2-2, with TRBD2 matching over 7 bases. V gave up 4 bases and J gave up 5 bases; unmatched junction bases: 8. Germline CDR1 and CDR2: SGHNT and YYREEE (reference sequence). This CDR3 is built from 15 residues. The CDR3 bases that were read are TGTGCCAGCAGCCGGGGTGGCGGGGGAACCGGGGAG. This encodes CASSRGGGGTGE. From start to end, the CDR3 is CASSRGGGGTGELFF.